This T cell receptor beta chain was found in a study of identical twins. TCRdb fed the 5' RACE reads into MiXCR, producing one record per CDR3 protein. The sample has 700,000 or so distinct CDR3 sequences, over 20% seen once. This same sample was also taken into another study, of T cells expressing NK-cell markers. As that report states: Repertoires of TCR beta were obtained from T cells sorted as CD3+CD56+NKG2C+, CD3+CD56+NKG2C- and CD3+CD56-NKG2C+.

The receptor comes from a woman under 30 in good health. The sequencing sample was made of PBMCs.

CDR3 loop: CASSYSDNEQFF. The CDR3, as DNA: TGTGCCAGCAGCTATTCTGACAATGAGCAGTTCTTC. V is TRBV9 and J is TRBJ2-1; D gene unclear. Trimming shortened V by 4 bases and J by 5 bases, and 7 bases separated the two germline ends. The CDR3 length is 12 residues. In germline, CDR1 is SGDLS, CDR2 YYNGEE.